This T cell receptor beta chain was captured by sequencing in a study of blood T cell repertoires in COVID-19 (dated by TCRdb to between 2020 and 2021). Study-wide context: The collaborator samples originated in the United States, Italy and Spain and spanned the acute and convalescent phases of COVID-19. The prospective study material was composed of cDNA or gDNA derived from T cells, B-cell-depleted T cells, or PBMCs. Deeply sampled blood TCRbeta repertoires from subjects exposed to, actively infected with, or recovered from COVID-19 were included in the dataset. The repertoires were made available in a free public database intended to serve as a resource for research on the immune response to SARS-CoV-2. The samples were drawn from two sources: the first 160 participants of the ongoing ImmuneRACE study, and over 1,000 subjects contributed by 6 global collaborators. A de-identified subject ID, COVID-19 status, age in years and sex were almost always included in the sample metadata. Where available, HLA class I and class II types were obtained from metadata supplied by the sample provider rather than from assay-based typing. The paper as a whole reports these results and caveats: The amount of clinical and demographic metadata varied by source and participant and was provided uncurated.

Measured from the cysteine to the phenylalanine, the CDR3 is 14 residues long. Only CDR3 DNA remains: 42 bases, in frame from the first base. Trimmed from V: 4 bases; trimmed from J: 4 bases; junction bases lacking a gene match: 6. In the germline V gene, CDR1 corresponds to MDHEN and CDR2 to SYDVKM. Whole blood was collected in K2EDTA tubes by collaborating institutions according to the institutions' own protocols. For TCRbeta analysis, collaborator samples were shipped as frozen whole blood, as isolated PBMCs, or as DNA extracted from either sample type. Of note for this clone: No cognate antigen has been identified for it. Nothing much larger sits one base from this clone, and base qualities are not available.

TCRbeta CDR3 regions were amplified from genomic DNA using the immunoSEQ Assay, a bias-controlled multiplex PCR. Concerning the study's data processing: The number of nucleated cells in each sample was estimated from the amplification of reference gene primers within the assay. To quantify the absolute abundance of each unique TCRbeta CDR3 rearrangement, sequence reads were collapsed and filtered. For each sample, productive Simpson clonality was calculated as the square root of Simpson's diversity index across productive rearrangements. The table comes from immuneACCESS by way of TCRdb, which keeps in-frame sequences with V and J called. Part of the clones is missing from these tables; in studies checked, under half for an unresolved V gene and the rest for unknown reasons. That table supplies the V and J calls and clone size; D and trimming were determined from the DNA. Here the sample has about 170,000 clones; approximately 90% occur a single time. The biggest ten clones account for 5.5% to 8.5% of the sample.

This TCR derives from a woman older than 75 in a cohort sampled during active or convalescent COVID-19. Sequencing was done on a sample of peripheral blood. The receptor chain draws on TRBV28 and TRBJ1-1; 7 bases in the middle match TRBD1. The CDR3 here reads CASSSYSGGTEAFF. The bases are TGTGCCAGCAGTTCCTACTCAGGGGGCACTGAAGCTTTCTTT.